One sample yielded the 27 T cell receptor beta chains listed below, sequenced in a study of cytomegalovirus exposure and HLA in healthy donors. PCR was performed using 60 Vbeta and 13 Jbeta primers. Assay used: immunoSEQ multiplex PCR; TCRdb lists only in-frame clones, some missing. This sample has around 170,000 clones, with around 73% found just once. Sequencing was carried out using PBMCs. These receptors were taken from a male donor in good health and CMV-seronegative.

The chain couples TRBV7-2 to TRBJ2-7, with 11 bases that match TRBD1. In germline, CDR1 is SGHTA, CDR2 FQGNSA. The CDR3 loop spans 15 amino acids. V shed 5 bases, J shed 7 bases, and the junction held 10 bases outside the gene matches. DNA of the CDR3: TGTGCCAGCAGCGACCAACTTGGGACAGGGGGTGAGCAGTACTTC. It is translated as CASSDQLGTGGEQYF.

The CDR3 DNA reads as TGTGCCAGCAGTTGGACTAGCGGTCCCAATGAGCAGTTCTTC. It encodes CASSWTSGPNEQFF. The J gene is TRBJ2-1, the V gene TRBV6-6, with 10 nucleotides matching TRBD2. The CDR3 runs to 14 residues. The V gene end was trimmed by 4 bases and the J gene end by 6 bases; junction bases not matched to a gene: 3. Germline CDR1 and CDR2: MNHNY and SVGAGI (reference sequence).

The chain recombines TRBV28 with TRBJ1-2; a possible D gene is TRBD1 (6 bases). Germline V CDR1 and CDR2: MDHEN, SYDVKM. CDR3 length equals 15 residues. The V gene lost 4 bases and the J gene lost 2 bases, with 14 bases spanning the gap. The CDR3 is CASSSAGARNYGYTF. The CDR3 nucleotides are TGTGCCAGCAGTTCCGCAGGGGCGAGGAACTATGGCTACACCTTC.

The rearrangement uses TRBV9 and TRBJ2-5; D call uncertain. V was trimmed by 4 bases and J by 5 bases, leaving 6 bases between them. The germline gives CDR1 SGDLS, CDR2 YYNGEE. CDR3 length: 11 amino acids. CDR3 nucleotides: TGTGCCAGCAGCCCCCGGGAGACCCAGTACTTC. Its protein product is CASSPRETQYF.

The chain links TRBV5-4 to TRBJ2-2; 10 bases align to TRBD2. Germline V gene sequence: CDR1 SGHNT, CDR2 YYREEE (reference sequence). Trimming removed 0 bases from V and 6 bases from J; junction bases left unmatched: 2. CDR3 length: 15 residues. Written as DNA, the CDR3 is TGTGCCAGCAGCTTGGCTAGCGGGAGCCCCGGGGAGCTGTTTTTT. This translates into CASSLASGSPGELFF.

The CDR3 loop reads CASSVYEKNEKLFF. CDR3 DNA: TGTGCCAGCAGCGTATACGAGAAGAATGAAAAACTGTTTTTT. This sequence joins TRBV7-6 and TRBJ1-4; D is ambiguous. The CDR3 is 14 residues long. Germline V gene sequence: CDR1 SGHVS, CDR2 FNYEAQ. V was shortened by 5 bases and J by 5 bases, with 12 bases between the two germline ends.

The gene calls are TRBV29-1 and TRBJ2-7; TRBD1 matches at 8 bases. With 4 bases clipped from V and 7 bases from J, the junction kept 9 bases outside the gene matches. The CDR3 runs 13 residues. The V gene's germline CDR1 is SQVTM and CDR2 ANQGSEA. The CDR3 sequence: CSVGGQGTGEQYF. The CDR3 nucleotides are TGCAGCGTTGGAGGACAGGGAACGGGGGAGCAGTACTTC.

The chain recombines TRBV7-2 with TRBJ1-1; weak D call: TRBD1 (6 bases). Germline V gives CDR1 SGHTA, CDR2 FQGNSA. CDR3 length: 16 amino acids. Trimming left V 1 base short and J 0 bases short, with 12 bases between. CDR3 sequence (DNA): TGTGCCAGCAGCTTAGATCGGGGGGCGGTGAACACTGAAGCTTTCTTT. It yields the protein CASSLDRGAVNTEAFF.

This chain's CDR3 is CASTPMGTGSYEQYF. CDR3 nucleotides: TGTGCCAGCACCCCGATGGGGACAGGCTCCTACGAGCAGTACTTC. The chain has TRBV27 and TRBJ2-7, with TRBD1 identical over 8 bases. CDR3 length: 15 residues. Trimming at V came to 7 bases and at J to 0 bases, leaving 8 bases not matched to a gene. CDR1 is MNHEY, CDR2 SMNVEV, per germline (reference sequence).

This clone came up a few times. The J gene is TRBJ1-1, the V gene TRBV11-1, with 7 bases fitting TRBD1. CDR1 and CDR2 (germline): SGHAT, FQDESV (reference sequence). The CDR3 loop spans 15 amino acids. Trimming at V came to 5 bases and at J to 2 bases, leaving 8 bases not matched to a gene. The CDR3 is CASSPKPGGNTEAFF. DNA for the CDR3: TGTGCCAGCAGCCCAAAACCAGGGGGTAACACTGAAGCTTTCTTT.

This clone was seen only a few times. V gene TRBV14 combines with J gene TRBJ2-7; no definite D call. This CDR3 comprises 14 residues. V lost 1 base to trimming and J lost 6 bases, with 13 bases between them. The germline V gene has CDR1 SGHDN and CDR2 FVKESK. The CDR3 loop is CASSQVTARSEQYF. In DNA form, the CDR3 reads TGTGCCAGCAGCCAAGTCACAGCAAGGTCCGAGCAGTACTTC.

This chain uses TRBV5-1 with TRBJ1-6, with a possible D match to TRBD1 (6 bases). Germline V gene data show CDR1 as SGHRS and CDR2 as YFSETQ. The CDR3 has 13 residues. V shed 4 bases and J shed 10 bases, with 12 bases lying between them. The CDR3 reads CASSQGKESPLHF. The CDR3 nucleotides are TGCGCCAGCAGCCAGGGGAAGGAATCACCCCTCCACTTT. The full variable domain, completed using reference TRBV5-1 and TRBJ1-6, is KAGVTQTPRYLIKTRGQQVTLSCSPISGHRSVSWYQQTPGQGLQFLFEYFSETQRNKGNFPGRFSGRQFSNSRSEMNVSTLELGDSALYLCASSQGKESPLHFGNGTRLTVT.

The gene calls are TRBV4-1 and TRBJ1-5; D possibly corresponds to TRBD1 (5 bases). V was cut by 0 bases and J by 8 bases, with 17 bases left in between. This CDR3 has 16 residues. CDR1 MGHRA and CDR2 YSYEKL come from the germline V gene. The CDR3 is CASSQDRTNLWEPQHF. The CDR3 coding sequence is TGCGCCAGCAGCCAAGACAGGACAAATCTTTGGGAGCCCCAGCATTTT.

The chain has TRBV10-3 and TRBJ2-3; 11 positions match TRBD1. Per germline, CDR1 ENHRY and CDR2 SYGVKD. The ends lost 6 bases at V and 1 base at J; junction bases unmatched: 3. The CDR3 contains 15 residues. The CDR3: CAISRTGGGTDTQYF. CDR3 in DNA: TGTGCCATCAGCCGGACAGGGGGCGGCACAGATACGCAGTATTTT.

The CDR3 bases are TGTGCCAGCAGGCCCTCTAGGACAGGGACCTATGGCTACACCTTC. The encoded protein is CASRPSRTGTYGYTF. The chain links TRBV6-5 to TRBJ1-2, with TRBD1 identical over 8 bases. Germline V CDR1 and CDR2: MNHEY, SVGAGI. CDR3 length: 15 amino acids. The junction had 10 bases not matched to a gene; V was cut back by 6 bases and J by 4 bases.

The chain joins TRBV9 to TRBJ2-5; 10 nucleotides agree with TRBD1. This CDR3 comprises 14 residues. Germline CDR1 reads SGDLS; CDR2 reads YYNGEE. V dropped 4 bases and J dropped 2; count of bases not matched to a gene: 2. CDR3 residues: CASSLGQGQETQYF. CDR3 DNA: TGTGCCAGCAGCTTGGGACAGGGGCAAGAGACCCAGTACTTC.

In DNA form, the CDR3 reads TGTGCCAGCAGTCTAGGGGTTGAGCAGTTCTTC. It is translated as CASSLGVEQFF. The chain carries TRBV9 and TRBJ2-1, with a possible D match to TRBD1 (5 bases). The CDR3 sequence is 11 residues long. The V end was cut by 5 bases, the J end by 9 bases, with 9 bases between. The germline CDR1 and CDR2 sequences are SGDLS and YYNGEE.

This clone was seen a handful of times. V is TRBV5-1 and J is TRBJ2-7, with TRBD2 matching 8 bases. Germline assignment: CDR1 SGHRS and CDR2 YFSETQ. V trimming: 3 bases; J trimming: 0 bases; junction bases outside the gene matches: 8. This CDR3 is built from 16 residues. In nucleotides, the CDR3 is TGCGCCAGCAGCTCAATAAGCGGGGGCCTCTCCTACGAGCAGTACTTC. This sequence encodes CASSSISGGLSYEQYF. Full variable domain (missing parts from reference TRBV5-1 and TRBJ2-7): KAGVTQTPRYLIKTRGQQVTLSCSPISGHRSVSWYQQTPGQGLQFLFEYFSETQRNKGNFPGRFSGRQFSNSRSEMNVSTLELGDSALYLCASSSISGGLSYEQYFGPGTRLTVT.

The chain couples TRBV6-1 to TRBJ2-7; TRBD1 is a possible D gene (6 bases). Trimming shortened V by 4 bases and J by 4 bases, and 17 bases separated the two germline ends. This CDR3 contains 15 residues. CDR1 MNHNS and CDR2 SASEGT come from the germline V gene. The CDR3 loop is CASSGPTGRWYEQYF. In DNA, the CDR3 is TGTGCCAGCAGTGGGCCTACAGGGCGGTGGTACGAGCAGTACTTC.

The rearrangement links TRBV11-2 to TRBJ2-5; TRBD2 matches at 12 bases. The CDR3 extends over 18 amino acids. Trimming removed 2 bases from V and 2 bases from J; junction bases left unmatched: 9. Germline V gene sequence: CDR1 SGHAT, CDR2 FQNNGV. CDR3 sequence (DNA): TGTGCCAGCAGCTTACTAGCGGGGGGGCTAAGCTTACAAGAGACCCAGTACTTC. Its protein is CASSLLAGGLSLQETQYF.

This rearrangement joins TRBV11-2 to TRBJ1-1; D uncertain. The CDR3 extends over 13 amino acids. Germline CDR1 is SGHAT and CDR2 is FQNNGV. Trimming took off 5 bases at V and 0 bases at J, with 7 bases between the two ends. The CDR3 loop is CASSASMNTEAFF. The CDR3 bases are TGTGCCAGCAGCGCGTCGATGAACACTGAAGCTTTCTTT.

The chain has TRBV7-6 and TRBJ2-4, with a possible D match to TRBD2 (5 bases). V lost 3 bases and J lost 2, with 11 bases in between. CDR3 size: 15 residues. Germline V gene lookup returns CDR1 SGHVS and CDR2 FNYEAQ. The DNA of the CDR3 is TGTGCCAGCAGCTTTGGTCCCGGGACCAAAAACATTCAGTACTTC. Translation: CASSFGPGTKNIQYF. The full variable domain, its missing parts supplied by reference TRBV7-6 and TRBJ2-4, is GAGVSQSPRYKVTKRGQDVALRCDPISGHVSLYWYRQALGQGPEFLTYFNYEAQQDKSGLPNDRFSAERPEGSISTLTIQRTEQRDSAMYRCASSFGPGTKNIQYFGAGTRLSVL.

This rearrangement joins TRBV4-2 to TRBJ2-3; TRBD2 matches at 8 bases. Per germline, CDR1 LGHNA and CDR2 YNFKEQ. The CDR3 totals 16 residues. V gave up 0 bases and J gave up 4 bases; unmatched junction bases: 6. The CDR3 sequence: CASSQDVAGLPDTQYF. The DNA of the CDR3 is TGTGCCAGCAGCCAAGATGTAGCGGGACTCCCAGATACGCAGTATTTT.

The rearrangement joins TRBV9 to TRBJ2-7, with D unresolved. The V end was cut by 0 bases, the J end by 1 base, with 11 bases between. Germline CDR1 and CDR2: SGDLS and YYNGEE. This CDR3 spans 15 amino acids. CDR3 residues: CASSVEPAPSYEQYF. Written as DNA, the CDR3 is TGTGCCAGCAGCGTAGAGCCAGCGCCTTCCTACGAGCAGTACTTC.

This rearrangement joins TRBV7-9 to TRBJ1-1, with a possible D match to TRBD1 (6 bases). CDR1 and CDR2 from the germline V gene are SEHNR and FQNEAQ (reference sequence). CDR3 size: 15 residues. Trimming cost V 4 bases and J 3 bases, with 15 bases left between them. The CDR3 sequence: CASSWGGAGDTEAFF. For the CDR3, the DNA is TGTGCCAGCAGCTGGGGGGGGGCAGGGGACACTGAAGCTTTCTTT.

V usage is TRBV2 and J usage is TRBJ2-5, with D possibly being TRBD2 (6 bases). The J call may be mistaken, given a closer DNA end match to TRBJ2-7. The CDR3 has 12 residues. The V gene's germline CDR1 is SNHLY and CDR2 FYNNEI. The CDR3 region has the DNA TGTGCCAGCAGCGTCGGGGGTTACGAGCAGTACTTC. Translating it yields CASSVGGYEQYF.

The rearrangement links TRBV2 to TRBJ2-3; TRBD1 aligns across 7 bases. V lost 7 bases and J lost 0; bases outside the gene matches: 7. Germline assignment: CDR1 SNHLY and CDR2 FYNNEI. The CDR3 is 15 residues long. The CDR3 DNA follows: TGTGCCAGCACCCGACAGGGAACTAGCACAGATACGCAGTATTTT. This gives the protein CASTRQGTSTDTQYF.